This T cell receptor (beta chain) was recovered during a study of T cells after yellow fever vaccination. Across the whole study: When fractions had low cell numbers, they were prepared with SMART-Seq v4 Ultra Low Input. Study-wide results and caveats: Just a small share of clonotypes turned up in the CD4 compartment as well as the CD8 compartment. Most primary-vaccination clones reappeared after the booster (about 95% CD4, 85% to 90% CD8).

This clonotype was counted ten times or more. Its antigen is not identified. The 5'RACE template-switching step produced TCR cDNA and added a universal primer site and UMIs. TCRdb called the 5' RACE reads again in MiXCR, with one record for every CDR3 protein. The repertoire consists of over 150,000 distinct CDR3 sequences, with about 6% occurring once and the leading ten covering 2.5% to 3.5%. Deletions cut 0 bases from V and 10 bases from J, with 10 bases between. The germline gives CDR1 LGHDT, CDR2 YNNKEL (reference sequence). CDR3 length: 13 amino acids. This clonotype originated in a man in his late teens or twenties who received the YFV17D yellow fever vaccine. The sample in question was CD4+ T cells sorted from PBMCs, obtained on the day of the first yellow fever vaccination. This chain connects TRBV3-1 to TRBJ2-1, with unresolved D. CDR3 nucleotides: TGTGCCAGCAGCCAAGAGCCGGCCGGGGAGCAGTTCTTC. This translates into CASSQEPAGEQFF.